This section outlines one T cell receptor beta chain sequence together with its context. The data belong to a study of blood T cell repertoires in COVID-19. Only in-frame clones appear in the TCRdb table, and some are missing; sequencing was by immunoSEQ multiplex PCR. The sample holds more than 10,000 clones, approximately 78% seen once. The CDR3 runs 15 residues. CDR1 and CDR2 (germline): MNHEY, SMNVEV (reference sequence). The V gene lost 6 bases and the J gene lost 1 base, with 16 bases spanning the gap. The sequence came from a human donor in a cohort sampled during active COVID-19. This chain joins TRBV27 and TRBJ2-7, with TRBD1 as a possible D gene (6 bases). The sequenced sample consisted of peripheral blood. The CDR3 sequence: CASRGIKGVSYEQYF. As DNA, the CDR3 is TGTGCCAGCAGAGGTATCAAGGGGGTTTCCTACGAGCAGTACTTC.